The clone carrying this TCR beta chain was seen ten or more times. The data belong to a study of T cell repertoires in cytomegalovirus infection. TCRdb ran MiXCR on the reads and lists one entry per CDR3 protein. The sample has about 140,000 distinct CDR3 sequences; about 6% are singletons. V was shortened by 2 bases and J by 6 bases, with 12 bases between the two germline ends. The CDR3 is 14 amino acids. Germline lookup yields CDR1 SGHKS and CDR2 YYEKEE (reference sequence). The V and J genes are TRBV5-5 and TRBJ1-5; D is ambiguous. The sequence came from a human donor in good health (CMV status not recorded). Some clones in this sample may be carry-over from other donors' samples. The sequenced material came from PBMCs. CDR3 bases: TGTGCCAGCAGCTTTGACCGGGTCGGTCAGCCCCAGCATTTT. Amino acid sequence: CASSFDRVGQPQHF.